Each of the 26 T cell receptor beta chains below was sequenced from the same sample in a study of response to subunit inactivated influenza vaccine. TCRdb reprocessed the RT-PCR reads via MiXCR and lists one record per CDR3 protein. Of 500,000 to 750,000 distinct CDR3 sequences listed, around 13% are singletons. This specimen consisted of PBMCs from blood, obtained 12 days after vaccination. The source of these receptors is a man aged 50-60 years who received an inactivated influenza vaccine.

This clonotype has a count of ten or more. The chain couples TRBV5-1 to TRBJ2-2, with 11 nucleotides matching TRBD1. Germline trimming cut 4 bases from V and 4 bases from J; bases unmatched to any gene: 3. This CDR3 is 15 amino acids long. Germline V lookup: CDR1 SGHRS, CDR2 YFSETQ. The CDR3: CASSPGTGGTGELFF. The CDR3 DNA follows: TGCGCCAGCAGCCCCGGGACAGGGGGCACCGGGGAGCTGTTTTTT. The full variable domain, with the rest looked up from reference TRBV5-1 and TRBJ2-2, is KAGVTQTPRYLIKTRGQQVTLSCSPISGHRSVSWYQQTPGQGLQFLFEYFSETQRNKGNFPGRFSGRQFSNSRSEMNVSTLELGDSALYLCASSPGTGGTGELFFGEGSRLTVL.

As to this clonotype: A single base separates this from a much larger clone, so it may be a read error. V and J are TRBV7-6 and TRBJ2-5; D assignment may be TRBD1 or TRBD2 (5 bases each). CDR3 length: 13 residues. Looked up from germline, CDR1 is SGHVS and CDR2 is FNYEAQ. CDR3 region: CVSSTGRKETQYF. The CDR3 coding sequence is TGTGTCAGCAGCACGGGACGGAAGGAGACCCAGTACTTC.

Notes on this clonotype: The junction departs from germline at one end; a sequencing error may be responsible. This chain uses TRBV27 with TRBJ1-6; 8 nucleotides match TRBD1. Germline V lookup: CDR1 MNHEY, CDR2 SMNVEV (reference sequence). The CDR3 is 18 amino acids. CDR3 DNA: TGTGCCAGCAGTTCGCGACTCAGGGGGCCTTTTTATAATTCACACCTCCACTTT. Translation: CASSSRLRGPFYNSHLHF.

This clonotype was observed a few times. The chain joins TRBV6-1 to TRBJ2-7, with 9 positions matching TRBD1. The germline V gene has CDR1 MNHNS and CDR2 SASEGT. The ends lost 6 bases at V and 0 bases at J; junction bases unmatched: 6. The CDR3 is 15 residues long. The chain's CDR3 is CASRTTGGVSYEQYF. CDR3 nucleotide sequence: TGTGCCAGCAGAACAACAGGGGGCGTCTCCTACGAGCAGTACTTC.

This sequence joins TRBV9 and TRBJ2-3; 7 nucleotides match TRBD2. With V trimmed by 0 bases and J by 2 bases, 6 bases remained unmatched. Germline V CDR1 and CDR2: SGDLS, YYNGEE. The length of the CDR3 is 16 residues. CDR3 sequence: CASSVEGLLNTDTQYF. The CDR3, as DNA: TGTGCCAGCAGCGTAGAGGGACTACTAAACACAGATACGCAGTATTTT.

There are many counts of this clonotype. The chain has TRBV5-1 and TRBJ1-5, with D maybe TRBD1 (5 bases). The germline V gene has CDR1 SGHRS and CDR2 YFSETQ. CDR3 length: 15 residues. V dropped 4 bases and J dropped 2 bases, with 13 bases sitting between them. The CDR3 region is CASSQSGQGNQPQHF. The CDR3 nucleotides read TGCGCCAGCAGCCAGTCAGGACAAGGCAATCAGCCCCAGCATTTT. Supplemented by reference TRBV5-1 and TRBJ1-5, the full variable domain reads KAGVTQTPRYLIKTRGQQVTLSCSPISGHRSVSWYQQTPGQGLQFLFEYFSETQRNKGNFPGRFSGRQFSNSRSEMNVSTLELGDSALYLCASSQSGQGNQPQHFGDGTRLSIL.

This clonotype has a handful of counts. The chain is built from TRBV20-1 and TRBJ2-3; perhaps TRBD2 as D (7 bases). V lost 4 bases and J 3 bases, leaving 14 bases between the germline ends. Germline lookup yields CDR1 DFQATT and CDR2 SNEGSKA (reference sequence). The CDR3 runs to 14 residues. DNA of the CDR3: TGCAGTGCTACAACAGGGAGGGTGACAGATACGCAGTATTTT. Its protein is CSATTGRVTDTQYF.

This clonotype occurred a few times. The chain employs TRBV7-2 and TRBJ1-1, with TRBD1 matching 9 bases. Losses at the gene ends were 4 bases for V and 2 bases for J; bases not matched to a gene: 8. The CDR3 loop spans 16 amino acids. Germline V gene lookup returns CDR1 SGHTA and CDR2 FQGNSA. The CDR3 coding sequence is TGTGCCAGCAGCTGGCCACAGGGGGCCGGAAACACTGAAGCTTTCTTT. Protein: CASSWPQGAGNTEAFF.

This clonotype has more than one count but fewer than ten. V usage is TRBV6-2 or TRBV6-3 and J usage is TRBJ2-7; D not resolved. Germline CDR1 and CDR2: MNHEY and SVGEGT. V shed 2 bases and J shed 0 bases, with 8 bases lying between them. CDR3 length: 14 residues. CDR3 loop: CASSYQVTSYEQYF. The CDR3 nucleotides are TGTGCCAGCAGTTACCAGGTCACCTCCTACGAGCAGTACTTC.

This clonotype was observed at least ten times. The rearrangement links TRBV25-1 to TRBJ2-1; the D is unclear. The CDR3 runs to 17 residues. Germline CDR1 and CDR2: MGHDK and SYGVNS. Trimming left V 1 base short and J 1 base short, with 14 bases between. CDR3 DNA: TGTGCCAGCAGTGAATCCACAATTCTTGGATCCTACAATGAGCAGTTCTTC. Translation gives CASSESTILGSYNEQFF.

This clonotype was recorded many times. The CDR3 bases are TGTGCCAGCAGCTTAGCGGTTAGACCCTACAATGAGCAGTTCTTC. Encoded protein: CASSLAVRPYNEQFF. The J gene is TRBJ2-1, the V gene TRBV11-2; D is uncertain. Germline V CDR1 and CDR2: SGHAT, FQNNGV. CDR3 size: 15 residues. Trimming removed 1 base from V and 2 bases from J, with 9 bases in between.

This clonotype was counted a few times. The chain links TRBV5-1 to TRBJ2-7; 8 bases are a match to TRBD1. This CDR3 has 14 amino acids. The V and J ends lost 2 bases and 4 bases, in that order; junction bases with no gene match: 5. Germline loops: CDR1 SGHRS, CDR2 YFSETQ. CDR3 amino acids: CASSLQGGKYEQYF. CDR3 DNA: TGCGCCAGCAGCTTACAGGGGGGCAAATACGAGCAGTACTTC.

This clonotype has a handful of counts. The J gene is TRBJ2-3, the V gene TRBV9, with D unresolved. The germline V gene encodes CDR1 SGDLS and CDR2 YYNGEE. V gave up 2 bases and J gave up 3 bases, with 13 bases separating them. This CDR3 comprises 15 residues. CDR3 in amino acids: CASSVGVAGTDTQYF. The CDR3 nucleotides are TGTGCCAGCAGCGTTGGAGTCGCAGGAACAGATACGCAGTATTTT.

This clonotype was seen a few times. The chain is built from TRBV28 and TRBJ1-1, with D possibly TRBD1 on 5 matching bases. From germline, CDR1 is MDHEN and CDR2 SYDVKM. The CDR3 is 12 residues long. V shed 6 bases and J shed 4 bases, with 9 bases lying between them. In DNA, the CDR3 is TGTGCCAGCAGCCGGGGGAGCACTGAAGCTTTCTTT. It specifies CASSRGSTEAFF.

The table lists this clonotype with a few counts. This chain uses TRBV3-1 with TRBJ2-2; 7 bases align to TRBD2. The CDR3 runs 16 residues. Germline-derived CDR1 and CDR2 are LGHDT and YNNKEL (reference sequence). The trim removed 0 bases at V and 4 bases at J, leaving 5 bases unmatched. The CDR3 reads CASSQERWGGTGELFF. CDR3 bases: TGTGCCAGCAGCCAAGAAAGGTGGGGGGGCACCGGGGAGCTGTTTTTT.

V usage is TRBV6-2 or TRBV6-3 and J usage is TRBJ2-3; 7 nucleotides line up with TRBD1. Trimming cost V 5 bases and J 3 bases; bases outside gene matches: 8. This CDR3 has 15 residues. Germline assignment: CDR1 MNHEY and CDR2 SVGEGT. CDR3 region: CASSNTGVRTDTQYF. CDR3 coding DNA: TGTGCCAGCAGTAACACAGGGGTACGGACAGATACGCAGTATTTT.

This clonotype showed up just a few times. This rearrangement joins TRBV12-3 or TRBV12-4 to TRBJ2-2, with TRBD2 matching over 7 bases. J gave up 0 bases and V 7 bases, and 5 bases lay outside the gene matches. CDR3 length: 15 residues. The CDR3 DNA sequence: TGTGCCAGCATTCGAGCGGGGCCGAACACCGGGGAGCTGTTTTTT. Amino acids: CASIRAGPNTGELFF.

This clonotype was counted a few times. This chain uses TRBV10-3 with TRBJ2-3; no clear D gene. This CDR3 contains 12 residues. Germline lookup yields CDR1 ENHRY and CDR2 SYGVKD. V lost 3 bases and J lost 7, with 8 bases in between. CDR3 sequence reads: CAISERANTQYF. CDR3 DNA: TGTGCCATCAGTGAAAGGGCGAATACGCAGTATTTT.

This clonotype was seen a handful of times. This chain links TRBV7-8 with TRBJ2-4, with D possibly being TRBD2 (5 bases). This CDR3 has 15 residues. V was cut by 2 bases and J by 3 bases, with 11 bases left in between. Germline V gene data show CDR1 as SGHVS and CDR2 as FQNEAQ. CDR3 DNA: TGTGCCAGCAGCTTACACGAGGGCGTCAAAAACATTCAGTACTTC. This sequence encodes CASSLHEGVKNIQYF.

This clonotype was recorded many times. This rearrangement joins TRBV29-1 to TRBJ1-2; D is ambiguous. With 0 bases removed from V and 4 bases from J, the gap between germline ends came to 15 bases. The germline gives CDR1 SQVTM, CDR2 ANQGSEA. This CDR3 is 15 amino acids long. The CDR3 sequence: CSVEDQEKWGYGYTF. CDR3 DNA: TGCAGCGTTGAAGATCAGGAGAAGTGGGGCTATGGCTACACCTTC.

The chain joins TRBV5-1 to TRBJ2-4; TRBD1 or TRBD2 may be the D gene (5 bases each). This CDR3 is 16 amino acids long. Per germline, CDR1 SGHRS and CDR2 YFSETQ. V was shortened by 0 bases and J by 0 bases, with 10 bases between the two germline ends. CDR3 protein: CASSLGDGLAKNIQYF. CDR3 nucleotide sequence: TGCGCCAGCAGCTTGGGGGACGGTCTAGCCAAAAACATTCAGTACTTC.

Only a few counts were recorded for this clonotype. V and J are TRBV28 and TRBJ2-3; the D gene is possibly TRBD1 (5 bases). The V gene lost 2 bases and the J gene lost 5 bases, with 14 bases spanning the gap. The CDR3 has 15 amino acids. The germline gives CDR1 MDHEN, CDR2 SYDVKM. The CDR3: CASSLVGRVGDTQYF. CDR3 coding DNA: TGTGCCAGCAGTTTAGTTGGCAGGGTGGGAGATACGCAGTATTTT.

In its sample, this clonotype was seen a few times. The chain recombines TRBV5-1 with TRBJ2-3, with D possibly being TRBD2 (5 bases). Germline assignment: CDR1 SGHRS and CDR2 YFSETQ. This CDR3 has 15 residues. The germline V and J ends were trimmed by 0 bases and 6 bases, with 14 bases remaining between them. The CDR3 loop reads CASSLAGRGLDTQYF. CDR3 nucleotide sequence: TGCGCCAGCAGCTTGGCCGGACGAGGGTTGGATACGCAGTATTTT.

The gene calls are TRBV10-3 and TRBJ2-3, with D tentatively TRBD2 (6 bases). The V and J ends lost 5 bases and 1 base respectively, with 13 bases between them. The germline V gene has CDR1 ENHRY and CDR2 SYGVKD. The length of the CDR3 is 15 residues. CDR3 loop: CAISRTGEGTDTQYF. CDR3 sequence (DNA): TGTGCCATCAGTCGGACGGGGGAAGGCACAGATACGCAGTATTTT.

V is TRBV25-1 and J is TRBJ1-5; D ambiguous. The CDR3 is made up of 14 amino acids. The germline V gene has CDR1 MGHDK and CDR2 SYGVNS. Deletions cut 4 bases from V and 2 bases from J, with 9 bases between. CDR3 in amino acids: CASSGVYGNQPQHF. Written as DNA, the CDR3 is TGTGCCAGCAGTGGTGTTTATGGCAATCAGCCCCAGCATTTT.

This clonotype was recorded a few times. The J gene is TRBJ2-5, the V gene TRBV20-1, with D hard to call. The length of the CDR3 is 12 residues. Trimming stripped 1 base from V and 3 bases from J, with 6 bases between. The germline CDR1 and CDR2 sequences are DFQATT and SNEGSKA (reference sequence). This chain's CDR3 is CSARALEETQYF. The CDR3 nucleotides are TGCAGTGCTAGAGCCCTTGAAGAGACCCAGTACTTC.